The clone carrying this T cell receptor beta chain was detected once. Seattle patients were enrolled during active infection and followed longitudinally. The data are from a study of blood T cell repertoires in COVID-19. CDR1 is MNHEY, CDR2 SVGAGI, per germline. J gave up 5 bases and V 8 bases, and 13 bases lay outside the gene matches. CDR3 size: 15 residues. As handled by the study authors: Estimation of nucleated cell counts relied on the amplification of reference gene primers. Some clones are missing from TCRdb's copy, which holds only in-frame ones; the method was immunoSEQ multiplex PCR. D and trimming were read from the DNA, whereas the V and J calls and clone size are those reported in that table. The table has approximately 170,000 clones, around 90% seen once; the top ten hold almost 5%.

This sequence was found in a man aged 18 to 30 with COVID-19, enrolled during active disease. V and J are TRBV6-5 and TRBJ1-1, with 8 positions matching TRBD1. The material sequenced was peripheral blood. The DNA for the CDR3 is TGTGCCAGCGAACCGGGGCAGGGGGCTTTTACTGAAGCTTTCTTT. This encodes CASEPGQGAFTEAFF.